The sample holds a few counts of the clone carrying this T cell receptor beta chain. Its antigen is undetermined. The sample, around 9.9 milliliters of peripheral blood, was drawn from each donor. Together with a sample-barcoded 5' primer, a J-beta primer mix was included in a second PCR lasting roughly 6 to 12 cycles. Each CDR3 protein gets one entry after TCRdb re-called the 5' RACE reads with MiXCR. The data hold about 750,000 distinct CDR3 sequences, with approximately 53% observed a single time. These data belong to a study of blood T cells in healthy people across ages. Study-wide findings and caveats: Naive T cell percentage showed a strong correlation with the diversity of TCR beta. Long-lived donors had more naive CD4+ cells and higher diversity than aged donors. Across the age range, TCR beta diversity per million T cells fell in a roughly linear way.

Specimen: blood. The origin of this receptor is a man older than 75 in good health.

The CDR3 bases are TGCAGTGCTAGAGCCTCGGGAGGGGCAGATACGCAGTATTTT. It translates to CSARASGGADTQYF. The chain carries TRBV20-1 and TRBJ2-3, with 8 bases aligning to TRBD2. Germline V gives CDR1 DFQATT, CDR2 SNEGSKA (reference sequence). CDR3 length equals 14 residues. V shed 1 base, J shed 4 bases, and the junction held 4 bases outside the gene matches.